Listed here are 28 T cell receptor beta chains from one sample, sequenced in a study of vaccination and CD4 T cells after COVID-19. For these receptors, no antigen is known. Cultured CD4+ T-cell DNA underwent Oncomine TCR Beta short-read sequencing. MiXCR, run by TCRdb on the PCR reads, gives a single entry per CDR3 protein. The data contain about 20,000 distinct CDR3 sequences, 40% to 55% of them singletons. Treatment in this sample: approximately 11-day PBMC culture with coronavirus spike peptide pools or control peptides (ViraFEST assay). The sequencing here drew on CD4+ T cells from blood, cultured in vitro, taken after SARS-CoV-2 vaccination. The receptors derive from a human donor who had recovered from COVID-19.

This sequence joins TRBV11-3 and TRBJ1-1; D gene ambiguous. The germline CDR1 and CDR2 sequences are SGHNT and YENEEA. The germline V and J ends were trimmed by 5 bases and 1 base, with 5 bases remaining between them. There are 12 residues in the CDR3. CDR3 amino acids: CASSRRNTEAFF. CDR3 nucleotides: TGTGCCAGCAGCCGCAGGAACACTGAAGCTTTCTTT.

This clonotype showed up just a few times. This sequence joins TRBV7-3 and TRBJ1-5; maybe TRBD1 (5 bases). V shed 5 bases and J shed 7 bases, with 18 bases lying between them. Germline values: CDR1 SGHTA, CDR2 FQGTGA. There are 15 residues in the CDR3. The CDR3 region has the DNA TGTGCCAGCAGCCCATTCCCGTCCGGGGACCAGCCCCAGCATTTT. This codes for CASSPFPSGDQPQHF.

J is TRBJ2-7 and V is TRBV20-1; 7 nucleotides line up with TRBD1. Germline V gene sequence: CDR1 DFQATT, CDR2 SNEGSKA (reference sequence). With 1 base clipped from V and 5 bases from J, the junction kept 11 bases outside the gene matches. The CDR3 sequence is 15 residues long. The CDR3 sequence is CSARVATGIAHEQYF. CDR3 nucleotides: TGCAGTGCTAGAGTAGCGACAGGGATCGCCCACGAGCAGTACTTC.

This clonotype turned up a few times. J is TRBJ2-7 and V is TRBV20-1, with 7 bases fitting TRBD2. V lost 3 bases, J lost 0 bases, and 5 bases stayed unmatched. This CDR3 is 14 amino acids long. The germline V gene encodes CDR1 DFQATT and CDR2 SNEGSKA (reference sequence). The CDR3 is CSARRLAASYEQYF. The CDR3 DNA reads as TGCAGTGCTAGGAGGCTAGCGGCCTCCTACGAGCAGTACTTC.

The J gene is TRBJ2-1, the V gene TRBV6-1; D remains unclear. Trimming stripped 4 bases from V and 1 base from J, with 8 bases between. Looked up from germline, CDR1 is MNHNS and CDR2 is SASEGT. The CDR3 is made up of 14 amino acids. In nucleotides, the CDR3 is TGTGCCAGCAGTGGCACAGTGTCCTACAATGAGCAGTTCTTC. It specifies CASSGTVSYNEQFF.

This clonotype was seen just once. The J gene is TRBJ1-1, the V gene TRBV18; D not certain. This CDR3 comprises 13 residues. V lost 8 bases to trimming and J lost 1 base, with 11 bases between them. The germline V gene has CDR1 KGHSH and CDR2 LQKENI. Here the CDR3 reads CASTKSQNTEAFF. The CDR3 DNA reads TGTGCCAGCACAAAGTCTCAGAACACTGAAGCTTTCTTT.

This clonotype has only a few counts. The V gene is TRBV10-3, the J gene TRBJ1-2, with a weak D call TRBD1 (5 bases). Per the germline V gene, CDR1 is ENHRY and CDR2 is SYGVKD. V lost 6 bases, J lost 0 bases, and 17 bases lay in between. The CDR3 is 16 amino acids. The CDR3 DNA sequence: TGTGCCATCAGGGGAGGTCGGCAGGGAACTAACTATGGCTACACCTTC. Residues: CAIRGGRQGTNYGYTF.

The chain is built from TRBV12-3 or TRBV12-4 and TRBJ1-1, with D perhaps TRBD1 (6 bases). V was pared by 3 bases and J by 1 base, with 12 bases between. The CDR3 runs 15 residues. CDR3: CASSLLGGANTEAFF. CDR3 bases: TGTGCCAGCAGTTTGTTGGGGGGCGCGAACACTGAAGCTTTCTTT.

The chain couples TRBV4-1 to TRBJ1-3; D is uncertain. The CDR3 consists of 10 residues. V lost 5 bases and J lost 4, with 0 bases in between. Germline V lookup: CDR1 MGHRA, CDR2 YSYEKL. CDR3 region: CASSGNTIYF. DNA of the CDR3: TGCGCCAGCAGCGGAAACACCATATATTTT.

The CDR3 DNA is TGTGCCAGCAGTGAACTGGACAGGGGTCGGTTGAGGGGCTACACCTTC. It yields the protein CASSELDRGRLRGYTF. The chain uses TRBV2 and TRBJ1-2; 9 nucleotides agree with TRBD1. The CDR3 extends over 16 amino acids. CDR1 SNHLY and CDR2 FYNNEI come from the germline V gene. V shed 2 bases and J 8 bases; nucleotides not matched to a gene: 12.

V usage is TRBV11-3 and J usage is TRBJ1-1; D is perhaps TRBD1 (6 bases). Looked up from germline, CDR1 is SGHNT and CDR2 is YENEEA. There are 13 residues in the CDR3. V lost 2 bases, J lost 6 bases, and 10 bases lay in between. The CDR3 loop is CASSLWGQAEAFF. DNA of the CDR3: TGTGCCAGCAGCTTATGGGGGCAGGCTGAAGCTTTCTTT.

V usage is TRBV11-3 and J usage is TRBJ2-1, with TRBD2 as a possible D gene (6 bases). V shed 2 bases and J shed 6 bases, with 14 bases lying between them. Germline values: CDR1 SGHNT, CDR2 YENEEA. This CDR3 is built from 15 residues. CDR3 in DNA: TGTGCCAGCAGCTTACGGAGGGGCCGGGCCAATGAGCAGTTCTTC. Encoded protein: CASSLRRGRANEQFF.

The chain combines TRBV19 with TRBJ2-1; D may be TRBD2 (7 bases). V lost 1 base and J lost 8, with 18 bases in between. Germline CDR1 is LNHDA and CDR2 is SQIVND (reference sequence). The CDR3 runs 16 residues. The CDR3 nucleotides are TGTGCCAGTAGTATAGTTGCGGGGGCGCATATGGATGAGCAGTTCTTC. Translating it yields CASSIVAGAHMDEQFF.

This rearrangement joins TRBV6-2 or TRBV6-3 to TRBJ1-1; no reliable D call. CDR1 is MNHEY, CDR2 SVGEGT, per germline. This CDR3 contains 11 residues. Trimming took 6 bases from V and 5 from J, leaving 7 bases between them. CDR3: CASSQSTEAFF. The DNA for the CDR3 is TGTGCCAGCAGCCAATCTACTGAAGCTTTCTTT.

Only a few counts were recorded for this clonotype. The chain joins TRBV6-1 to TRBJ1-5; 9 positions agree with TRBD1. Germline values: CDR1 MNHNS, CDR2 SASEGT. There are 15 residues in the CDR3. The J segment lost 3 bases and the V segment lost 4 bases, leaving 4 bases of the junction unmatched. The CDR3 loop reads CASSGDRVNNQPQHF. The CDR3 nucleotides are TGTGCCAGCAGTGGGGACAGGGTGAACAATCAGCCCCAGCATTTT.

The chain employs TRBV6-1 and TRBJ2-7; either TRBD1 or TRBD2 may fit D (5 bases each). The ends were cut back, 5 bases at V and 4 bases at J, with 18 bases in the middle. This CDR3 is 15 amino acids long. Germline CDR1 MNHNS, CDR2 SASEGT. The CDR3 region has the DNA TGTGCCAGCAGTCGGTCCGGGACCATGATTTACGAGCAGTACTTC. Residues: CASSRSGTMIYEQYF.

V gene TRBV7-2 combines with J gene TRBJ2-1; D is ambiguous. The V end was cut by 10 bases, the J end by 2 bases, with 15 bases between. Germline V CDR1 and CDR2: SGHTA, FQGNSA. This CDR3 has 14 residues. CDR3 sequence reads: CATAHRQTYNEQFF. In nucleotides, the CDR3 is TGTGCCACCGCACACCGGCAAACCTACAATGAGCAGTTCTTC.

The DNA for the CDR3 is TGTGCCAGCGGGGGAAGCGGGAGGGGCTACAATGAGCAGTTCTTC. Encoded protein: CASGGSGRGYNEQFF. The rearrangement links TRBV6-2 or TRBV6-3 to TRBJ2-1; TRBD2 matches at 10 bases. Germline trimming cut 8 bases from V and 3 bases from J; bases unmatched to any gene: 7. The CDR3 has 15 residues. The germline V gene encodes CDR1 MNHEY and CDR2 SVGEGT.

This clonotype was counted only a few times. This rearrangement joins TRBV6-1 to TRBJ1-2; D not resolved. The CDR3 loop spans 12 amino acids. Germline V CDR1 and CDR2: MNHNS, SASEGT. Trimming shortened V by 3 bases and J by 5 bases, and 7 bases separated the two germline ends. CDR3 protein: CASSDRFYGYTF. DNA for the CDR3: TGTGCCAGCAGTGACAGGTTTTATGGCTACACCTTC.

V gene TRBV29-1 combines with J gene TRBJ1-2; TRBD1 aligns across 8 bases. The length of the CDR3 is 12 residues. V trimming: 7 bases; J trimming: 7 bases; junction bases outside the gene matches: 8. Germline loops: CDR1 SQVTM, CDR2 ANQGSEA. The CDR3: CSAGQELTGYTF. CDR3 nucleotide sequence: TGCAGCGCGGGACAGGAACTGACTGGCTACACCTTC.

This chain connects TRBV12-3 or TRBV12-4 to TRBJ1-1; maybe TRBD1 (5 bases). Trimming removed 6 bases at V and 3 bases at J, with 14 bases between. The CDR3 is made up of 14 amino acids. CDR3 nucleotide sequence: TGTGCCAGCAGATTCAGGGTGGCGGACACTGAAGCTTTCTTT. Translated, it gives CASRFRVADTEAFF.

The table lists this clonotype with a few counts. CDR3: CASSIAGVGSPLHF. Written as DNA, the CDR3 is TGTGCCAGTAGTATAGCAGGGGTTGGATCACCCCTCCACTTT. The chain joins TRBV19 to TRBJ1-6; D possibly corresponds to TRBD1 (6 bases). Germline CDR1 and CDR2: LNHDA and SQIVND (reference sequence). Between the trimmed V and J ends, which lost 1 base and 10 bases, there was a span of 11 bases. This CDR3 has 14 amino acids.

The J gene is TRBJ2-3, the V gene TRBV6-1, with 11 bases aligning to TRBD2. CDR1 and CDR2 (germline): MNHNS, SASEGT. The CDR3 is 16 amino acids. V was pared by 6 bases and J by 1 base, with 6 bases of the junction left unmatched. CDR3 protein: CASSTLAGGGTDTQYF. CDR3 nucleotide sequence: TGTGCCAGCAGCACCCTAGCGGGAGGTGGCACAGATACGCAGTATTTT.

This clonotype was detected only a few times. The gene calls are TRBV11-3 and TRBJ1-1, with D perhaps TRBD1 (5 bases). Trimming pared 5 bases from V and 4 bases from J, leaving 14 bases between. Germline values: CDR1 SGHNT, CDR2 YENEEA. The CDR3 has 14 amino acids. CDR3 coding DNA: TGTGCCAGCAGCCGCATTAGGGGTAGCACTGAAGCTTTCTTT. Amino acids: CASSRIRGSTEAFF.

The rearrangement links TRBV4-2 to TRBJ1-1; 8 nucleotides agree with TRBD1. The trim removed 6 bases at V and 6 bases at J, leaving 6 bases unmatched. CDR3 size: 13 residues. Germline CDR1 is LGHNA and CDR2 is YNFKEQ. CDR3 nucleotides: TGTGCCAGCAGTCAGGGGGCAAGGGCTGAAGCTTTCTTT. Amino acid sequence: CASSQGARAEAFF.

This clonotype was seen a handful of times. The V gene is TRBV5-4, the J gene TRBJ2-5; D remains ambiguous. Per the germline V gene, CDR1 is SGHNT and CDR2 is YYREEE (reference sequence). CDR3 length: 14 amino acids. The V gene lost 0 bases and the J gene lost 5 bases, with 11 bases spanning the gap. The CDR3 DNA is TGTGCCAGCAGCTTGGCCCAGACTCGCGAGACCCAGTACTTC. Its protein is CASSLAQTRETQYF. The full variable domain, its missing parts supplied by reference TRBV5-4 and TRBJ2-5, is ETGVTQSPTHLIKTRGQQVTLRCSSQSGHNTVSWYQQALGQGPQFIFQYYREEENGRGNFPPRFSGLQFPNYSSELNVNALELDDSALYLCASSLAQTRETQYFGPGTRLLVL.

The chain is built from TRBV12-3 or TRBV12-4 and TRBJ2-7, with TRBD2 matching over 13 bases. The CDR3 has 17 residues. V gave up 3 bases and J gave up 5 bases; unmatched junction bases: 10. The CDR3 DNA is TGTGCCAGCAGTTTCCTAAGACAGACTAGCGGGAGGAACGAGCAGTACTTC. This translates into CASSFLRQTSGRNEQYF.

The chain joins TRBV19 to TRBJ1-2; perhaps TRBD1 as D (5 bases). Trimming took 4 bases from V and 6 from J, leaving 15 bases between them. Germline values: CDR1 LNHDA, CDR2 SQIVND (reference sequence). This CDR3 is 14 amino acids long. CDR3 nucleotides: TGTGCCAGTAGTACGGGGGGGGTCCTCGATGGCTACACCTTC. This codes for CASSTGGVLDGYTF. Drawing the rest from reference TRBV19 and TRBJ1-2, the complete variable domain is DGGITQSPKYLFRKEGQNVTLSCEQNLNHDAMYWYRQDPGQGLRLIYYSQIVNDFQKGDIAEGYSVSREKKESFPLTVTSAQKNPTAFYLCASSTGGVLDGYTFGSGTRLTVV.